The 21 T cell receptor beta chains listed next were all sequenced from one sample in a study of graft-versus-host responses after intestinal transplantation. For these TCRs, the target antigens are not known. TCRdb's copy holds only in-frame clones and misses some; the assay was immunoSEQ multiplex PCR. The sample lists tens of thousands of clones; roughly 95% were seen once. Sample: unstimulated CD4+ T cells sorted from spleen or lymph node cells, taken before transplant. The receptors were gathered from a human donor who was the organ donor for an intestinal transplant.

This clone was recorded only once. V gene TRBV5-4 combines with J gene TRBJ2-1; 8 positions agree with TRBD1. The junction had 13 bases not matched to a gene; V was cut back by 4 bases and J by 4 bases. The CDR3 consists of 17 residues. CDR1 is SGHNT, CDR2 YYREEE, per germline (reference sequence). As DNA, the CDR3 is TGTGCCAGCAGCGGCCGTTCGAGGACAGGGTATTACAATGAGCAGTTCTTC. Translated, it gives CASSGRSRTGYYNEQFF.

This chain links TRBV6-5 with TRBJ2-2; 8 nucleotides align to TRBD2. This CDR3 comprises 15 residues. With V trimmed by 6 bases and J by 6 bases, 9 bases remained unmatched. In germline, CDR1 is MNHEY, CDR2 SVGAGI. This CDR3 reads CASRPGGGRAGELFF. Here the CDR3 DNA reads TGTGCCAGCAGACCCGGGGGGGGGCGCGCCGGGGAGCTGTTTTTT.

The rearrangement uses TRBV7-3 and TRBJ2-3; D remains unclear. V lost 5 bases to trimming and J lost 1 base, with 4 bases between them. Per the germline V gene, CDR1 is SGHTA and CDR2 is FQGTGA. The CDR3 runs to 12 residues. The chain's CDR3 is CASSPGTDTQYF. The CDR3 DNA sequence: TGTGCCAGCAGCCCCGGCACAGATACGCAGTATTTT.

The sample holds a few counts of this clone. The rearrangement links TRBV7-2 to TRBJ2-2; D ambiguous. Trimming stripped 1 base from V and 3 bases from J, with 6 bases between. The germline CDR1 and CDR2 sequences are SGHTA and FQGNSA. The CDR3 contains 14 residues. The CDR3 here is CASSLGAHTGELFF. CDR3 in DNA: TGTGCCAGCAGCTTAGGGGCCCACACCGGGGAGCTGTTTTTT.

The CDR3 sequence is CASSSGTGISPLHF. CDR3 sequence (DNA): TGTGCCAGCAGTTCCGGGACAGGGATTTCACCCCTCCACTTT. This chain links TRBV6-5 with TRBJ1-6; TRBD1 matches 9 bases. After removal of 4 bases from V and 9 bases from J, the junction contained 4 bases not matched to a gene. Germline assignment: CDR1 MNHEY and CDR2 SVGAGI. This CDR3 is built from 14 residues.

V gene TRBV10-3 combines with J gene TRBJ2-3; 9 nucleotides match TRBD1. The germline V gene has CDR1 ENHRY and CDR2 SYGVKD. CDR3 length: 15 residues. J was trimmed by 6 bases and V by 0 bases; bases with no gene match: 4. The DNA of the CDR3 is TGTGCCATCAGTGAGTCGATCGGGACAGGGGATACGCAGTATTTT. This encodes CAISESIGTGDTQYF.

The chain couples TRBV4-2 to TRBJ2-5; perhaps TRBD1 as D (6 bases). Per the germline V gene, CDR1 is LGHNA and CDR2 is YNFKEQ. The CDR3 runs to 15 residues. With 4 bases removed from V and 5 bases from J, the gap between germline ends came to 17 bases. CDR3 sequence: CASSPHGQKRETQYF. Here the CDR3 DNA reads TGTGCCAGCAGCCCACACGGACAGAAGAGGGAGACCCAGTACTTC.

The chain uses TRBV30 and TRBJ2-7; possibly TRBD1 for D (6 bases). V gave up 0 bases and J gave up 6 bases, with 18 bases separating them. Germline V gene lookup returns CDR1 GTSNPN and CDR2 SVGIG (reference sequence). This CDR3 has 15 amino acids. CDR3 region: CAWSVRGGVGAEQYF. DNA for the CDR3: TGTGCCTGGAGTGTACGCGGAGGTGTGGGGGCCGAGCAGTACTTC.

The chain recombines TRBV5-5 with TRBJ2-5; D uncertain. V lost 2 bases and J 1 base, leaving 9 bases between the germline ends. This CDR3 has 14 residues. Germline values: CDR1 SGHKS, CDR2 YYEKEE (reference sequence). CDR3 DNA sequence: TGTGCCAGCAGCTTTGGACCGGCCCAAGAGACCCAGTACTTC. Protein: CASSFGPAQETQYF.

The V and J genes are TRBV5-6 and TRBJ2-5; D is undetermined. This CDR3 has 12 residues. The V end was cut by 0 bases, the J end by 4 bases, with 4 bases between. The germline CDR1 and CDR2 sequences are SGHDT and YYEEEE. The CDR3 protein is CASSLDGETQYF. The DNA for the CDR3 is TGTGCCAGCAGCTTGGACGGAGAGACCCAGTACTTC.

The chain uses TRBV7-9 and TRBJ1-2, with a tentative D call TRBD1 (6 bases). Trimming took off 4 bases at V and 0 bases at J, with 9 bases between the two ends. The germline gives CDR1 SEHNR, CDR2 FQNEAQ (reference sequence). This CDR3 region has 14 residues. This CDR3 reads CASSSGTSNYGYTF. The CDR3 DNA follows: TGTGCCAGCAGCTCCGGGACATCTAACTATGGCTACACCTTC. The variable domain in full, completed from reference TRBV7-9 and TRBJ1-2, reads DTGVSQNPRHKITKRGQNVTFRCDPISEHNRLYWYRQTLGQGPEFLTYFQNEAQLEKSRLLSDRFSAERPKGSFSTLEIQRTEQGDSAMYLCASSSGTSNYGYTFGSGTRLTVV.

The chain employs TRBV2 and TRBJ1-5; 8 bases agree with TRBD1. Germline CDR1 reads SNHLY; CDR2 reads FYNNEI. The CDR3 covers 20 residues. J was trimmed by 0 bases and V by 6 bases; bases with no gene match: 19. This CDR3 reads CASRAGTGRWGFYSNQPQHF. In DNA, the CDR3 is TGTGCCAGCAGGGCTGGGACAGGCCGGTGGGGATTCTATAGCAATCAGCCCCAGCATTTT.

V is TRBV9 and J is TRBJ2-1, with D maybe TRBD2 (5 bases). Looked up from germline, CDR1 is SGDLS and CDR2 is YYNGEE. The ends were cut back, 7 bases at V and 7 bases at J, with 12 bases in the middle. The CDR3 is made up of 12 amino acids. The CDR3 sequence is CASSPGGNEQFF. CDR3 nucleotides: TGTGCCAGCTCGCCGGGCGGGAATGAGCAGTTCTTC.

The rearrangement joins TRBV7-8 to TRBJ2-4; TRBD2 matches 10 bases. The CDR3 covers 15 residues. Germline lookup yields CDR1 SGHVS and CDR2 FQNEAQ. J lost 8 bases, V lost 5 bases, and 9 bases had no gene match. DNA of the CDR3: TGTGCCAGCAGCGCCCCGGGACTAGCGTACGACATTCAGTACTTC. This codes for CASSAPGLAYDIQYF. The complete variable domain, with remaining parts taken from reference TRBV7-8 and TRBJ2-4, reads GAGVSQSPRYKVAKRGQDVALRCDPISGHVSLFWYQQALGQGPEFLTYFQNEAQLDKSGLPSDRFFAERPEGSVSTLKIQRTQQEDSAVYLCASSAPGLAYDIQYFGAGTRLSVL.

This clone was seen a few times. The chain carries TRBV7-3 and TRBJ2-2, with 7 bases that match TRBD1. The CDR3 covers 15 residues. Germline-derived CDR1 and CDR2 are SGHTA and FQGTGA. Trimming took 2 bases from V and 4 from J; bases not matched to a gene: 4. CDR3 nucleotides: TGTGCCAGCAGCTTAGACAGGGATAGCACCGGGGAGCTGTTTTTT. It codes for CASSLDRDSTGELFF.

The chain combines TRBV29-1 with TRBJ2-5, with a weak D call TRBD1 (6 bases). Germline assignment: CDR1 SQVTM and CDR2 ANQGSEA. V was clipped by 0 bases and J by 7 bases, with 18 bases between them. There are 15 residues in the CDR3. The CDR3 nucleotides read TGCAGCGTTGAAGACCCCGGGACATTACCGGGGACCCAGTACTTC. Translated, it gives CSVEDPGTLPGTQYF.

The J gene is TRBJ2-2, the V gene TRBV6-6; 7 bases agree with TRBD1. Germline V lookup: CDR1 MNHNY, CDR2 SVGAGI (reference sequence). The V segment lost 6 bases and the J segment 2 bases; nucleotides outside the gene matches: 6. The length of the CDR3 is 15 residues. This chain's CDR3 is CASSPGTVNTGELFF. The CDR3 DNA sequence: TGTGCCAGCAGCCCCGGGACAGTTAACACCGGGGAGCTGTTTTTT.

In its sample, this clone was seen once. The CDR3 nucleotides are TGCGCCAGCAGCTCCGGGACTAGCGATGAGACCCAGTACTTC. Translating gives CASSSGTSDETQYF. The gene calls are TRBV5-1 and TRBJ2-5, with 10 positions matching TRBD2. The CDR3 loop spans 14 amino acids. Per the germline V gene, CDR1 is SGHRS and CDR2 is YFSETQ. V lost 3 bases, J lost 5 bases, and 4 bases stayed unmatched. The variable domain in full, completed from reference TRBV5-1 and TRBJ2-5, reads KAGVTQTPRYLIKTRGQQVTLSCSPISGHRSVSWYQQTPGQGLQFLFEYFSETQRNKGNFPGRFSGRQFSNSRSEMNVSTLELGDSALYLCASSSGTSDETQYFGPGTRLLVL.

The V call is TRBV19, the J call TRBJ1-1; maybe TRBD1 (5 bases). Germline loops: CDR1 LNHDA, CDR2 SQIVND (reference sequence). The CDR3 is 11 residues long. Trimming pared 5 bases from V and 7 bases from J, leaving 8 bases between. The CDR3 here is CASSGAVEAFF. The CDR3 region has the DNA TGTGCCAGTAGTGGGGCAGTTGAAGCTTTCTTT.

Notes on this clone: The junction departs from germline at one end; a sequencing error may be responsible. This CDR3 reads CASRAFDGCTF. CDR3 in DNA: TGTGCCAGCAGGGCCTTCGATGGCTGCACCTTC. The rearrangement uses TRBV6-1 and TRBJ1-2; D remains unclear. The CDR3 is 11 amino acids. Germline assignment: CDR1 MNHNS and CDR2 SASEGT.

The rearrangement links TRBV7-3 to TRBJ2-5; the match to TRBD2 covers 8 bases. The CDR3 extends over 14 amino acids. Germline CDR1 and CDR2: SGHTA and FQGTGA. The V gene end was trimmed by 5 bases and the J gene end by 5 bases; junction bases not matched to a gene: 7. The CDR3 nucleotides read TGTGCCAGCAGCCAAACGGGGGGGCGGGAGACCCAGTACTTC. Translated: CASSQTGGRETQYF.